This entry lists 9 T cell receptor beta chains sequenced from one sample in a study of blood T cell repertoires in COVID-19. The method was immunoSEQ multiplex PCR; TCRdb's version includes in-frame clones alone and lacks a portion of them. Among tens of thousands of clones listed, around 80% were seen once. Sequences were obtained from peripheral blood. The origin of the receptors is a human donor in a cohort sampled during active COVID-19.

The CDR3 region has the DNA TGTGCCAGCTCACCGGTCATCAGGGGCCCAACTAATGAAAAACTGTTTTTT. Translated, it gives CASSPVIRGPTNEKLFF. The chain has TRBV18 and TRBJ1-4, with D tentatively TRBD1 (6 bases). The CDR3 extends over 17 amino acids. V gave up 3 bases and J gave up 0 bases, with 14 bases separating them. Germline CDR1 is KGHSH and CDR2 is LQKENI.

V is TRBV11-2 and J is TRBJ2-6; 7 positions match TRBD1. Trimming removed 5 bases from V and 4 bases from J; junction bases left unmatched: 2. This CDR3 contains 14 residues. Looked up from germline, CDR1 is SGHAT and CDR2 is FQNNGV. The CDR3 bases are TGTGCCAGCAGCCAGGGGGACGGGGCCAACGTCCTGACTTTC. This translates into CASSQGDGANVLTF.

The chain employs TRBV2 and TRBJ2-7; tentatively, D is TRBD2 (6 bases). The length of the CDR3 is 16 residues. Germline lookup yields CDR1 SNHLY and CDR2 FYNNEI. V was clipped by 6 bases and J by 0 bases, with 18 bases between them. DNA for the CDR3: TGTGCCAGCAGAACAGGAGGGCTCGGGAGCTCCTACGAGCAGTACTTC. As protein: CASRTGGLGSSYEQYF. The complete variable domain, with remaining parts taken from reference TRBV2 and TRBJ2-7, reads EPEVTQTPSHQVTQMGQEVILRCVPISNHLYFYWYRQILGQKVEFLVSFYNNEISEKSEIFDDQFSVERPDGSNFTLKIRSTKLEDSAMYFCASRTGGLGSSYEQYFGPGTRLTVT.

The chain recombines TRBV12-2 with TRBJ1-3; the table's D call, TRBD1, has no DNA check behind it. TRBV12-2 is a documented pseudogene. The CDR3 is made up of 17 amino acids. The chain's CDR3 is CASRSFMGPCSGNTIYF. The CDR3 DNA follows: TGTGCAAGTCGCTCCTTCATGGGGCCCTGCTCTGGAAACACCATATATTTT.

This chain connects TRBV5-1 to TRBJ2-3, with 12 bases lining up with TRBD2. This CDR3 has 15 amino acids. Per germline, CDR1 SGHRS and CDR2 YFSETQ. Losses at the gene ends were 4 bases for V and 7 bases for J; bases not matched to a gene: 7. The CDR3 DNA follows: TGCGCCAGCAGCCGACTAGCGGGAGACAGGAATACGCAGTATTTT. This encodes CASSRLAGDRNTQYF.

This chain connects TRBV10-3 to TRBJ2-1, with 8 bases that match TRBD2. This CDR3 has 14 residues. Germline loops: CDR1 ENHRY, CDR2 SYGVKD. Trimming took 8 bases from V and 8 from J; bases not matched to a gene: 11. The CDR3 nucleotides are TGTGCCATCGGCGGGGGGATCCTTAATGATGAGCAGTTCTTC. Amino acid sequence: CAIGGGILNDEQFF.

This sequence joins TRBV30 and TRBJ2-5, with 9 bases lining up with TRBD1. The CDR3 has 14 amino acids. The V segment lost 0 bases and the J segment 6 bases; nucleotides outside the gene matches: 5. The germline V gene encodes CDR1 GTSNPN and CDR2 SVGIG (reference sequence). The CDR3 sequence is CAWSVGTGTKTQYF. CDR3 in DNA: TGTGCCTGGAGTGTCGGGACAGGGACGAAGACCCAGTACTTC. Using reference TRBV30 and TRBJ2-5 for the parts outside the CDR3, the full variable domain is SQTIHQWPATLVQPVGSPLSLECTVEGTSNPNLYWYRQAAGRGLQLLFYSVGIGQISSEVPQNLSASRPQDRQFILSSKKLLLSDSGFYLCAWSVGTGTKTQYFGPGTRLLVL.

The rearrangement uses TRBV29-1 and TRBJ1-1, with D unclear. Germline-derived CDR1 and CDR2 are SQVTM and ANQGSEA. Trimming removed 3 bases from V and 1 base from J, with 3 bases in between. The CDR3 loop spans 11 amino acids. The CDR3 coding sequence is TGCAGCGTTGACAAGAACACTGAAGCTTTCTTT. This encodes CSVDKNTEAFF.

The chain recombines TRBV19 with TRBJ2-2; 9 bases match TRBD1. The V segment lost 7 bases and the J segment 4 bases; nucleotides outside the gene matches: 7. This CDR3 spans 15 amino acids. The germline V gene encodes CDR1 LNHDA and CDR2 SQIVND (reference sequence). CDR3 residues: CASTTDRGFTGELFF. The DNA of the CDR3 is TGTGCCAGTACCACGGACAGGGGATTCACCGGGGAGCTGTTTTTT. Using reference TRBV19 and TRBJ2-2 for the parts outside the CDR3, the full variable domain is DGGITQSPKYLFRKEGQNVTLSCEQNLNHDAMYWYRQDPGQGLRLIYYSQIVNDFQKGDIAEGYSVSREKKESFPLTVTSAQKNPTAFYLCASTTDRGFTGELFFGEGSRLTVL.